This T cell receptor beta chain was recorded in a study of identifying expanded T cells in peripheral blood. Sequencing was performed with immunoSEQ multiplex PCR; in TCRdb, only in-frame clones are kept and a portion is missing. The sample has fewer than 110,000 clones, 87% seen once. There are a few counts of this clone. The CDR3 extends over 11 amino acids. Trimming removed 7 bases at V and 0 bases at J, with 6 bases between. The germline V gene has CDR1 SQVTM and CDR2 ANQGSEA. The TCR originated in a person between 18 and 75 years old in good health. V and J are TRBV29-1 and TRBJ1-2; no firm D call. Input material: blood. The CDR3 DNA sequence: TGCAGCGGACATACTAACTATGGCTACACCTTC. Its translation is CSGHTNYGYTF.